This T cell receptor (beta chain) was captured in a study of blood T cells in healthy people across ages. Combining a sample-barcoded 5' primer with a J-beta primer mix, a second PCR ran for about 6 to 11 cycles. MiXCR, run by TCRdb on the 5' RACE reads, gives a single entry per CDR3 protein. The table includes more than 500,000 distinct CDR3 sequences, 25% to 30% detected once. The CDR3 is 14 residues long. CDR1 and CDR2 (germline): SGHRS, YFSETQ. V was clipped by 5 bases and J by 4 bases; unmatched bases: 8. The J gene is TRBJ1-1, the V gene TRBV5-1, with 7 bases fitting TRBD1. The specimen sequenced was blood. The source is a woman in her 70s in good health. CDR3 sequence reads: CASRTTGLSTEAFF. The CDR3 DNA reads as TGCGCCAGCAGAACGACAGGGCTGTCCACTGAAGCTTTCTTT.